The sequence of this TCR beta chain was determined in a study of T cells in Graves' hyperthyroidism and ophthalmopathy. This clonotype appeared many times. Clinical symptoms, serum thyroxine and TRAb, thyroid ultrasound and orbital computed tomography were used for the diagnoses. Amplification yielded TCR beta CDR3 regions, with RNA transcripts as the source. An initial round of RT-PCR targeting the TCR CDR3 relied on the HTBI primer set. TCRdb itself ran the multiplex PCR reads through MiXCR, one entry per CDR3 protein. The sample lists some 600,000 distinct CDR3 sequences, 40% to 55% occurring once. The sequence derives from a woman aged 18-29 years with Graves' hyperthyroidism. The source material was peripheral blood or thyroid tissue (not recorded which).

Written as DNA, the CDR3 is TGTGCCAGCAGCGTACTCGGACAGGGGGAAAGGGGCTACACCTTC. Protein product: CASSVLGQGERGYTF. The chain has TRBV9 and TRBJ1-2; 10 bases are shared with TRBD1. Per germline, CDR1 SGDLS and CDR2 YYNGEE. CDR3 length: 15 residues. Trimming cost V 1 base and J 8 bases; bases outside gene matches: 8.